This TCR beta chain was profiled in a study of cytomegalovirus exposure and HLA in healthy donors (dated by TCRdb to about 2017). Study-level background: An earlier analysis of around 600 of the donors reported approximately 290 Gb of sequence data and around 120 million unique TCR beta sequences from 150 million to 200 million T cells. Roughly 300 gigabases of sequencing data and 78 million or so unique TCR sequences were included in an early release covering roughly 600 HLA-typed donors. The aim of the study was to test whether cataloging public T cell receptors could identify signatures of past pathogen exposure. A later genetic analysis used genome-wide SNP genotypes for 398 of the 666 donors, treating that subset as a discovery cohort. Donor age, sex, ethnicity and CMV serostatus were compiled alongside the repertoire data. An earlier analysis of 587 of the donors used high-throughput TCR beta sequencing to judge whether each TCR beta V gene segment behaved as functional or pseudogenic. Rather than drawing on any new phenotypic data, the later analysis identified candidate immune exposures from TCR beta sequences and the way those sequences occurred across donors. To predict cytomegalovirus infection status, the study brought together high-throughput TCR immunosequencing, statistical association of individual TCRs with disease status, and machine learning. Every discovery cohort repertoire had been produced on one sequencing platform. Four to six DR-DQ haplotypes were handled as single units for association and clustering, since linkage in the cohort was strong. Typing coverage varied by locus: roughly 629-640 donors for A, B, C, DRB1 and DQB1; more than 500 for DQA1; about 600 for DPA1; more than 450 for DPB1. Among the roughly 400 genotyped donors, around 81% belonged to the genetic ancestry cluster associated with self-reported Caucasian donors. A later analysis re-examined previously published TCR beta repertoires from about 700 donors and added high-resolution HLA genotyping to investigate patterns of TCR occurrence. Class I and class II HLA loci were covered by the typing at four-digit resolution. Across some 400 genotyped donors of the cohort, an average of approximately 240,000 unique TCR beta nucleotide sequences per donor were sequenced, and approximately 17% of those sequences were non-productive. In addition to the first cohort of 666 subjects, a separate validation cohort of 120 different subjects was used. The study profiled the T cell repertoires of under 700 subjects by immunosequencing and related them to cytomegalovirus serostatus.

V is trimmed back by 5 bases and J by 2 bases, and the junction contains 12 bases that no gene match accounts for. The germline V gene gives CDR1 as SGHTA and CDR2 as FQGNSA. Including the terminal cysteine and phenylalanine, the CDR3 comprises 16 residues. The sequence is cut down to CDR3 DNA, 48 bases in frame from base 1. Library generation was performed with the immunoSEQ multiplex PCR assay. The multiplex PCR relied on a mix of 60 forward primers for TCR Vbeta segments and 13 reverse primers for TCR Jbeta segments. A multiplex PCR assay on genomic DNA amplified the CDR3 region of rearranged TCR beta genes. On the Illumina HiSeq System, the amplified TCR beta libraries were sequenced as 87-base-pair reads. For the original study's pipeline: In a later analysis, tens of millions of unique TCR beta chains were counted across the roughly 670 repertoires, and roughly 11 million of these chains were shared by at least two donors. Raw reads were error-corrected and collapsed into unique sequences by a nearest-neighbor algorithm in which closely related sequences were merged to remove PCR and sequencing errors. CDR3 sequences were aligned to IMGT reference sequences to assign V, D and J gene segments. For a sequence to be retained, a match of at least six nucleotides was required to both a V gene segment and a J gene segment. Rearrangements were called productive when the CDR3 lacked stop codons and stayed in frame with V and J; all others were non-productive. CDR3 was defined according to IMGT convention as the region running from the second conserved V-encoded cysteine to the conserved J-encoded phenylalanine. Sequences without an unambiguous match to a single V gene segment were excluded from the earlier analysis of 587 of the donors. In an earlier analysis of a few hundred of the donors, a V segment was called functional when productive rearrangements were above 56.7%, and segregating when the standard deviation between donors exceeded 5%. A statistical classification framework was built for diagnosing cytomegalovirus status from the catalog of TCR beta chain sequences. V and J gene assignment, in a later analysis, came from comparing TCR nucleotide sequences with IMGT/GENE-DB human TR gene sequences. In a later analysis, CDR3 sequences and most-parsimonious VDJ recombination scenarios were assigned using the TCRdist pipeline. In a later analysis, every TCR beta chain was defined by the combination of its CDR3 amino acid sequence and its V-gene family, and reads without a unique V-gene family were dropped. A later analysis removed 592 highly shared, low-generation-probability nucleotide sequences to deal with suspected cross-contamination and a sequencing artifact. For each public chain, a later analysis derived a clonal expansion index from normalized ranks of inferred template counts within each repertoire. Generation probabilities in a later analysis came from a VDJ recombination model fitted to out-of-frame rearrangements, and those results were checked against IGoR. In a later analysis, hypergeometric tests were used to score TCR-TCR, TCR-HLA and TCR-CMV co-occurrence, with a repertoire-size bias correction applied to TCR pairs. A later analysis estimated false discovery rates by permuting HLA or CMV assignments 20 times. In a later analysis, co-occurring TCRs were grouped using DBSCAN, and TCRdist sequence similarity was added for clustering within HLA-allele-positive subsets. For co-occurrence clustering, repertoires with fewer than 30,000 or more than 120,000 public chains were excluded, along with five repertoires with anomalous nucleotide sharing. What TCRdb holds here is the immuneACCESS table cut down to in-frame rearrangements. Part of the clones is not present; checked against another copy, under half of the missing clones reflect an unresolved V gene, and the others are unexplained. V and J calls and clone size come straight from that table; D and trimming were deduced from the DNA. For this sample the table gives under 200,000 clones, of which approximately 80% were detected only once. The ten most abundant clones make up around 9.1% of the sample.

Study-level results and caveats: The classifier was reported to diagnose cytomegalovirus status with high specificity and sensitivity in both the original cohort and the validation cohort. Because counts were too low, seventeen rarely observed V segments, including chromosome 9 orphons, were excluded from the earlier analysis of roughly 580 of the donors. Most TCR sequences were observed very rarely across donors, whereas some public TCRs were present in many individuals. Broadly in line with IMGT annotations, most TCR beta V segments showed up in productive rearrangements about 87% or about 30% of the time in an earlier analysis of several hundred of the donors. When HLA alleles, especially DR and DQ, strongly co-occurred, TCR associations were difficult to assign to individual alleles. An association between a missense DCLRE1C variant and V-gene and J-gene trimming of TCR beta chains was found in a later genetic analysis and replicated in an independent cohort. A further reported finding was that TCR beta sequences accurately predicted the HLA-A and HLA-B alleles for most subjects in the first cohort. In a later analysis, TCR association rates were found to vary across HLA loci, with the most associated TCRs seen for DRB1 alleles and the fewest for HLA-C alleles. For the cohort, immune exposure information was limited to CMV serostatus. The authors suggested that the approach could potentially be extended to other disease states and immunological phenotypes. This cohort had only TCR beta chains sequenced, and the lack of alpha or paired-chain data limited which features could be detected. Several of the top co-occurrence clusters appeared to be linked to parvovirus B19, influenza, CMV and Epstein-Barr virus, according to a later analysis. Because HLA typing was missing for some donors at each locus, association tests included only the typed subset. Presence/absence analyses assumed roughly uniform sequencing depth across donors, an assumption that may not hold. In vitro tests confirmed that a few of the cytomegalovirus-associated TCR beta chains recognize cytomegalovirus antigens. A cluster of highly shared sequence variants was judged likely to represent a technical artifact of the sequencing pipeline. Because the 87-base-pair reads could not distinguish some IMGT-functional V segments, including TRBV6-2 and TRBV6-3, those segments were excluded. A total of 150 or so TCR beta chains were listed by the study as associated with cytomegalovirus. According to a later analysis, most CMV-associated TCR beta chains appeared to be HLA-restricted, and the HLA associations seemed to be driven largely by CMV exposure. In a later analysis, HLA-associated TCR beta chains showed more clonal expansion and lower generation probabilities than non-associated chains that were equally common. In a later genetic analysis, fewer N-insertions in productive TCRs were reported among donors in an Asian-associated ancestry cluster than the roughly 700-donor mean. In a later analysis, 16,951 TCR beta sequences were associated with specific HLA alleles at a false discovery rate of 0.05. Linkage disequilibrium might explain the correlated functional status among segregating V segments, but an unknown experimental factor could not be ruled out.

Note on this clone: Its recognized antigen is unknown. No qualities accompany the bases; no much larger clone lies one base away.

In total, around 600 healthy bone marrow donors made up the cohort. At the time of sampling, all cohort members were nominally healthy, though unrecorded immune exposures were likely present. The donor was CMV seropositive and belonged to the group of over 250 seropositive cohort members. A peripheral blood sample was collected from each donor, and TCR beta sequencing was performed on peripheral blood mononuclear cells. The Qiagen DNeasy Blood Extraction Kit was used to extract genomic DNA from the blood cell samples. This TCR was sampled from a male donor in good health and CMV-seropositive. The specimen sequenced was PBMCs. Recombination linked TRBV7-2 to TRBJ2-7; 7 middle bases align to TRBD1. The nucleotide sequence is TGTGCCAGCAGCCAATCACAGGGGCTCTCGACCTACGAGCAGTACTTC. Its product reads: CASSQSQGLSTYEQYF.